This TCR beta chain was sequenced in a study of blood T cell repertoires in COVID-19. Background on the study: Samples came from the United States, Italy and Spain, spanning acute and convalescent COVID-19. Sources were T cells, B-cell-depleted T cells, or PBMCs; the material itself was cDNA or gDNA.

There are 12 residues in the CDR3. V lost 4 bases to trimming and J lost 5 bases, with 8 bases between them. Germline loops: CDR1 LGHDT, CDR2 YNNKEL (reference sequence). As handled by the study authors: Cell counts per sample came from amplifying reference gene primers. Repertoires were generated with immunoSEQ multiplex PCR, while TCRdb's copy carries only in-frame clones and drops some. V and J calls and clone size are given by that table; D and trimming were obtained from the DNA. This table holds more than 100,000 clones, 70% to 90% found once. Material: peripheral blood. The clonotype was recovered from a man between 40 and 49 years old with acute or convalescent COVID-19. The chain has TRBV3-1 (or the pseudogene TRBV3-2) and TRBJ1-2; D is unclear. The CDR3 DNA reads TGTGCCAGCAGCCCCTCGGGATATGGCTACACCTTC. Translation: CASSPSGYGYTF.